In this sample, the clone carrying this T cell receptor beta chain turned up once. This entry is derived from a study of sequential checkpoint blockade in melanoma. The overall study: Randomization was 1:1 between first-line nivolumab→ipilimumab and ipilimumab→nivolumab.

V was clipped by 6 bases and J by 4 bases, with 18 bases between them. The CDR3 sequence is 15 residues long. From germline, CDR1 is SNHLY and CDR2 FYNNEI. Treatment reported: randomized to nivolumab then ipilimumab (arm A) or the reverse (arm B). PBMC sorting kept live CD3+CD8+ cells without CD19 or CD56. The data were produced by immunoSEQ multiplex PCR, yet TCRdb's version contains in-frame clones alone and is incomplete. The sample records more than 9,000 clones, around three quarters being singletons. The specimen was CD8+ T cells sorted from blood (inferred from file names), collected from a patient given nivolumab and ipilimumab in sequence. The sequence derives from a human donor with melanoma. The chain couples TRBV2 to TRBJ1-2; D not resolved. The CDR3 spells CASRAFWQAIYGYTF. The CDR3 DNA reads TGTGCCAGCAGGGCCTTTTGGCAGGCGATCTATGGCTACACCTTC.